Listed below are T cell receptor beta chains from one sample, sequenced in a study of blood T cell repertoires in COVID-19. Sequencing used immunoSEQ multiplex PCR; TCRdb keeps in-frame clones, though not all of them. The profile shows over 60,000 clones, approximately 92% of them singletons. The sample consisted of peripheral blood. These receptors were taken from a human donor in a cohort sampled during active COVID-19. CDR3s include the opening cysteine and the closing phenylalanine or tryptophan. The D gene is left open where the match is weak. Some rows mark clone size as missing; the rest say once, few, many or name a class of expanded clone.

once,TRBV15,-,TRBJ2-6,TGTGCCACCAGCAGAGACATCGGGGCCAACGTCCTGACTTTC,CATSRDIGANVLTF
-,TRBV7-2,-,TRBJ1-1,TGTGCCAGCAGCTTAACGAACCTGGCCACTGAAGCTTTCTTT,CASSLTNLATEAFF
-,TRBV12-3/TRBV12-4,-,TRBJ1-5,TGTGCCAGCAGTTTATCCAGGGATCAGCCCCAGCATTTT,CASSLSRDQPQHF
-,TRBV6-6,-,TRBJ2-7,TGTGCCAGCAGTTACGACAGTCTCTACGAGCAGTACTTC,CASSYDSLYEQYF
-,TRBV19,TRBD1,TRBJ1-2,TGTGCCAGTAGTCCACAGGGGGTCCCAGGCTATGGCTACACCTTC,CASSPQGVPGYGYTF
once,TRBV28,-,TRBJ1-5,TGTGCCAGCAGCAGAGAGGGGGGCAATCAGCCCCAGCATTTT,CASSREGGNQPQHF
once,TRBV19,TRBD1,TRBJ2-7,TGTGCCAGTAGTTGGGGACAGGGGGCGGACTACGAGCAGTACTTC,CASSWGQGADYEQYF
-,TRBV12-3/TRBV12-4,-,TRBJ2-1,TGTGCCAGCAGCAAAGCGGGTGAGCAGTTCTTC,CASSKAGEQFF
-,TRBV6-2/TRBV6-3,TRBD2,TRBJ2-7,TGTGCCAGCAGTTACGCGTTAGCGGGTACCCACGAGCAGTACTTC,CASSYALAGTHEQYF
-,TRBV9,TRBD2,TRBJ2-3,TGTGCCAGCAGCGTACTGGGCGGGGGGGCCACAGATACGCAGTATTTT,CASSVLGGGATDTQYF
-,TRBV5-1,TRBD1,TRBJ2-5,TGCGCCAGCACTCCCGAGGGGGCCACCGGTGAGACCCAGTACTTC,CASTPEGATGETQYF
-,TRBV15,-,TRBJ2-7,TGTGCCACCAGCAGAGCGGAGCTGGAGGTCGAGCAGTACTTC,CATSRAELEVEQYF
few,TRBV19,-,TRBJ1-6,TGTGCCAGTAGTCTGAGGGAAGGTTCACCCCTCCACTTT,CASSLREGSPLHF
-,TRBV12-3/TRBV12-4,-,TRBJ1-1,TGTGCCAGCAGTTTCAGCGGCACTGAAGCTTTCTTT,CASSFSGTEAFF
-,TRBV2,-,TRBJ2-7,TGTGCCAGCAGTGAAGAAGCGCTCTCCTACGAGCAGTACTTC,CASSEEALSYEQYF
-,TRBV28,-,TRBJ1-1,TGTGCCAGCAGTTGGGAGGGTCGCGCTGAAGCTTTCTTT,CASSWEGRAEAFF
-,TRBV27,TRBD1,TRBJ1-6,TGTGCCATCGGGACAGGGGGAAATTCACCCCTCCACTTT,CAIGTGGNSPLHF
-,TRBV7-2,TRBD1,TRBJ2-5,TGTGCCAGCAGCCTAGACAGGGGTGATCAAGAGACCCAGTACTTC,CASSLDRGDQETQYF
once,TRBV20-1,TRBD2,TRBJ2-3,TGCAGTGCCTTCTCTGGCGGGAGGCAGTATTTT,CSAFSGGRQYF
once,TRBV24-1,-,TRBJ2-1,TGTGCCACCAGTGATTTGCATGCCGGGACTTCGTACAATGAGCAGTTCTTC,CATSDLHAGTSYNEQFF
-,TRBV4-2,TRBD2,TRBJ2-2,TGTGCCAGCAGCCAAGAGGGACTAGCGGGAGAAGGCACCGGGGAGCTGTTTTTT,CASSQEGLAGEGTGELFF
-,TRBV24-1,TRBD1,TRBJ2-1,TGTGCCGTAGGACAGGGATCTGAGCAGTTCTTC,CAVGQGSEQFF
-,TRBV25-1,TRBD2,TRBJ2-7,TGTGCCAGCTGGGGGACTAGCGGGAGGTATAGCTCCTACGAGCAGTACTTC,CASWGTSGRYSSYEQYF
-,TRBV24-1,TRBD2,TRBJ2-1,TGTGCCACCAGTGACCCTAGGACTAGCGGGAATGAGCAGTTCTTC,CATSDPRTSGNEQFF
-,TRBV6-5,-,TRBJ2-1,TGTGCCAGCAGTTACTCTGCAATCACATTCTTC,CASSYSAITFF
once,TRBV2,TRBD2,TRBJ2-6,TGTGCCAGCCTCCGGGGGGGTGGCTCTGGGGCCAACGTCCTGACTTTC,CASLRGGGSGANVLTF
-,TRBV24-1,TRBD2,TRBJ2-1,TGTGCCACCAGTGACCCCGCGACTAGCGACAATGAGCAGTTCTTC,CATSDPATSDNEQFF
once,TRBV3-1/TRBV3-2,TRBD2,TRBJ2-7,TGTGCCAGCAGCGTGAGTGGCGGGGGTCGAGAGCAGTACTTC,CASSVSGGGREQYF
-,TRBV3-1/TRBV3-2,TRBD2,TRBJ2-3,TGTGCCAGCAGCTCCGCCCCAGAGCTGGCGGGGGGGGTCACAGATACGCAGTATTTT,CASSSAPELAGGVTDTQYF
-,TRBV6-5,-,TRBJ2-3,TGTGCCAGCAGTTACTGGCCAGAAGATACGCAGTATTTT,CASSYWPEDTQYF
-,TRBV7-9,TRBD1,TRBJ1-2,TGTGCCAGCAGCCCGGGGACAGGGGTTGCAGAGGGCTACACCTTC,CASSPGTGVAEGYTF
-,TRBV3-1/TRBV3-2,-,TRBJ1-4,TGTGCCAGCAGCCCGCTACCGGGGTTGGGCACGGTCGGTGAAAAACTGTTTTTT,CASSPLPGLGTVGEKLFF
-,TRBV7-2,TRBD2,TRBJ2-2,TGTGCCAGCAGCTTATCTGGACTAGCGGGGGCCGGGGGCACCGGGGAGCTGTTTTTT,CASSLSGLAGAGGTGELFF
-,TRBV14,-,TRBJ1-6,TGTGCCAGCAGCCAATGGCAGGGTGGAAATTCACCCCTCCACTTT,CASSQWQGGNSPLHF